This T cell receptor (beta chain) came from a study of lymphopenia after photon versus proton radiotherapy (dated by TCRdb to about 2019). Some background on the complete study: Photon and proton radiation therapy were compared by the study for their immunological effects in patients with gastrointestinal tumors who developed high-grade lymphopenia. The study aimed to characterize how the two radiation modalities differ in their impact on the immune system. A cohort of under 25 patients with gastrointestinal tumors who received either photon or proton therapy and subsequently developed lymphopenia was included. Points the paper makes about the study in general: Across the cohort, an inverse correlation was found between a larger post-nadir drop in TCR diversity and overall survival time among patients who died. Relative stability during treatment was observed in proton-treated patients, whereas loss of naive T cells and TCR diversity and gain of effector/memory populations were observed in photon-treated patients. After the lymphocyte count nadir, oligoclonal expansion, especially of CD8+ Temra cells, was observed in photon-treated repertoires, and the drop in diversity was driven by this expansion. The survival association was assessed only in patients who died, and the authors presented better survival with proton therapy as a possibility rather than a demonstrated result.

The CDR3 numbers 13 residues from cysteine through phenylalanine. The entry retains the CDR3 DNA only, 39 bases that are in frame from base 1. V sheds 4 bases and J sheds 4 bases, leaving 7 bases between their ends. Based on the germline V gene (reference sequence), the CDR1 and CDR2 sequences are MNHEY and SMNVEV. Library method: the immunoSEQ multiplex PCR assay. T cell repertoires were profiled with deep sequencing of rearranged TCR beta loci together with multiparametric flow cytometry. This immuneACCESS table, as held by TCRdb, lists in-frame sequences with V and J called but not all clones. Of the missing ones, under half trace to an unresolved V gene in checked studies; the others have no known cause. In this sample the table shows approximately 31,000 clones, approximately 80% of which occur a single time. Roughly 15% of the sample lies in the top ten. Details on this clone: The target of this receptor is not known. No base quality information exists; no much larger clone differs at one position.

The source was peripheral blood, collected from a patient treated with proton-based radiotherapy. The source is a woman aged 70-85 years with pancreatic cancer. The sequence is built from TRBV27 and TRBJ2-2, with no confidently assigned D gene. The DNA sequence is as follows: TGTGCCAGCAGTTCGGTAGGCACCGGGGAGCTGTTTTTT. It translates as CASSSVGTGELFF.